Here is one T cell receptor beta chain with its context. Its matching antigen is unknown. Here immunoSEQ multiplex PCR was the method, and the copy in TCRdb shows in-frame clones only, minus some. Among 45,000 to 60,000 clones listed, approximately 80% were seen once. This record belongs to a study of T cells in tumors after PD-1 blockade. Findings of the study overall: About 41% of tumor TCR clonotypes were also found in blood.

Trimming took off 3 bases at V and 4 bases at J, with 11 bases between the two ends. This CDR3 region has 15 residues. Germline lookup yields CDR1 SGHRS and CDR2 YFSETQ. The clonotype comes from a human donor with advanced basal cell or squamous cell carcinoma (not recorded which). The sample consisted of PBMCs, taken before anti-PD-1 therapy. The J gene is TRBJ2-6, the V gene TRBV5-1; D gene unclear. The CDR3 DNA sequence: TGCGCCAGCAGCTGGCAGGTTGCAGGGGCCAACGTCCTGACTTTC. This sequence encodes CASSWQVAGANVLTF.